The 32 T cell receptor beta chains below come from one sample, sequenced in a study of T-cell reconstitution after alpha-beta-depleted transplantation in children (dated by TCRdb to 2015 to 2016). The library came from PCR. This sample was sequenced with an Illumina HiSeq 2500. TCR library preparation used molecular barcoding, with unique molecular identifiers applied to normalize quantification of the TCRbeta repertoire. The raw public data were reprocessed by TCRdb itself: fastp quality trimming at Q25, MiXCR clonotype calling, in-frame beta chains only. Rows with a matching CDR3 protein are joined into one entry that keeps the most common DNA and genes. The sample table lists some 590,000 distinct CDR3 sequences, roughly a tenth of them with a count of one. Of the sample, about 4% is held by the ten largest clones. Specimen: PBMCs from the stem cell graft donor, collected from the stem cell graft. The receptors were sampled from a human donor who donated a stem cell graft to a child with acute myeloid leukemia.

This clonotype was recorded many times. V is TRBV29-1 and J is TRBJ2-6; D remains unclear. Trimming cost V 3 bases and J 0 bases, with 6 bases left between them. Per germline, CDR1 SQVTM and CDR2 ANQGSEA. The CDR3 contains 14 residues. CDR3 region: CSVEGFSGANVLTF. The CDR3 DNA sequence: TGCAGCGTTGAGGGGTTCTCTGGGGCCAACGTCCTGACTTTC.

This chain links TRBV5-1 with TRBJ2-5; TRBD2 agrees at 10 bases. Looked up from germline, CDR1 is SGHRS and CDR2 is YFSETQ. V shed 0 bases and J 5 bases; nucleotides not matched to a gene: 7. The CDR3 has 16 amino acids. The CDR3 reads CASSLEAAGGPETQYF. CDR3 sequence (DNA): TGCGCCAGCAGCTTGGAGGCAGCGGGAGGGCCGGAGACCCAGTACTTC. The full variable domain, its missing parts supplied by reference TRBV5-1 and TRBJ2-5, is KAGVTQTPRYLIKTRGQQVTLSCSPISGHRSVSWYQQTPGQGLQFLFEYFSETQRNKGNFPGRFSGRQFSNSRSEMNVSTLELGDSALYLCASSLEAAGGPETQYFGPGTRLLVL.

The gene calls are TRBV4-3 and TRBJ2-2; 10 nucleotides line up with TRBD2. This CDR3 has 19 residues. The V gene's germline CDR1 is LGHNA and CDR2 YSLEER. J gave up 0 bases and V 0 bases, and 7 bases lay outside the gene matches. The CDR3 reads CASSQDRVGTSANTGELFF. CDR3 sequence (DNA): TGCGCCAGCAGCCAAGATCGAGTGGGGACTAGCGCGAACACCGGGGAGCTGTTTTTT.

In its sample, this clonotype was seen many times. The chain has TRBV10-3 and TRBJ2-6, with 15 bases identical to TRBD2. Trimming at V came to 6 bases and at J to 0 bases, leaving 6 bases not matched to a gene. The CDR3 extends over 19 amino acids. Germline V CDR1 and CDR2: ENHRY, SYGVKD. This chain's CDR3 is CAISAGLAGGSSGANVLTF. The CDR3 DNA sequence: TGTGCCATCAGCGCAGGACTAGCGGGAGGGAGCTCTGGGGCCAACGTCCTGACTTTC.

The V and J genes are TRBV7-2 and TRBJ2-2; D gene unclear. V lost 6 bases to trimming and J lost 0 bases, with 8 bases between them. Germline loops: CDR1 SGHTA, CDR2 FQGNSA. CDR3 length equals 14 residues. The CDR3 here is CASRAPSNTGELFF. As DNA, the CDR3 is TGTGCCAGCAGAGCACCGTCGAACACCGGGGAGCTGTTTTTT.

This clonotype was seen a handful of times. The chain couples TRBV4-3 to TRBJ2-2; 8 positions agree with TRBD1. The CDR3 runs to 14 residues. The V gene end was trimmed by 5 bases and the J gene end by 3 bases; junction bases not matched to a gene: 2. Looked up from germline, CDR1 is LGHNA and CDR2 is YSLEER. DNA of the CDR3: TGCGCCAGCAGCGACAGGGGATACACCGGGGAGCTGTTTTTT. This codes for CASSDRGYTGELFF.

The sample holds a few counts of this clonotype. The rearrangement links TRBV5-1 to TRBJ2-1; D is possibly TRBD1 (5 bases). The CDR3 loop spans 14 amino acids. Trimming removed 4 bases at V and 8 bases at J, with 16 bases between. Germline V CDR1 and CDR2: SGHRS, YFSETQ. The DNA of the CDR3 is TGCGCCAGCAGCCCCGGACATACCAGGGATGAGCAGTTCTTC. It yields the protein CASSPGHTRDEQFF.

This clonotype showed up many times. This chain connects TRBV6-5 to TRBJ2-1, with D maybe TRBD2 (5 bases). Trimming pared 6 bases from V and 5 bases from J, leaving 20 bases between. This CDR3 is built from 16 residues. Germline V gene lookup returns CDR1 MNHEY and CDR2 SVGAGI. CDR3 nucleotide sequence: TGTGCCAGCAGCAGCTCGTCGAGGGAGAATGACAATGAGCAGTTCTTC. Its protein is CASSSSSRENDNEQFF.

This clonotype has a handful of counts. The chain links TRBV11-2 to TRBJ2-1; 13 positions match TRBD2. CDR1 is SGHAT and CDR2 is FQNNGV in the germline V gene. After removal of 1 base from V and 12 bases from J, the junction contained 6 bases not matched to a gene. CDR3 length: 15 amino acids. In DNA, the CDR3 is TGTGCCAGCAGCTTAGCGGCGGGACTAGCGGGAATGCAGTTCTTC. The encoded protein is CASSLAAGLAGMQFF.

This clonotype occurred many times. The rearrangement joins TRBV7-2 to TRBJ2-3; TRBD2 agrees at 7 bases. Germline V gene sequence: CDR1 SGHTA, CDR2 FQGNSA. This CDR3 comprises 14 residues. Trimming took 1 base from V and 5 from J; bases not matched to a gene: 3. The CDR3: CASSLDGRRDTQYF. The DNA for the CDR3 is TGTGCCAGCAGCTTAGACGGGAGGCGAGATACGCAGTATTTT. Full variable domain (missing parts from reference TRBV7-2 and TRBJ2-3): GAGVSQSPSNKVTEKGKDVELRCDPISGHTALYWYRQSLGQGLEFLIYFQGNSAPDKSGLPSDRFSAERTGGSVSTLTIQRTQQEDSAVYLCASSLDGRRDTQYFGPGTRLTVL.

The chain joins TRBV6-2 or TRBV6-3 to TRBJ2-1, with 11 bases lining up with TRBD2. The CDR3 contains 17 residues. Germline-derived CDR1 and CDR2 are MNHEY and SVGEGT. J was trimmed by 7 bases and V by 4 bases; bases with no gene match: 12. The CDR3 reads CASSFIAGGPDLNEQFF. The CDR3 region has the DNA TGTGCCAGCAGTTTTATAGCGGGAGGGCCCGATTTGAATGAGCAGTTCTTC.

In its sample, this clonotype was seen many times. The CDR3 reads CATSRDQVWAGELFF. The CDR3 DNA reads TGTGCCACCAGCAGAGATCAAGTTTGGGCCGGGGAGCTGTTTTTT. V and J are TRBV15 and TRBJ2-2; D not certain. This CDR3 contains 15 residues. Germline-derived CDR1 and CDR2 are LNHNV and YYDKDF (reference sequence). V lost 0 bases and J 6 bases, leaving 11 bases between the germline ends. Drawing the rest from reference TRBV15 and TRBJ2-2, the complete variable domain is DAMVIQNPRYQVTQFGKPVTLSCSQTLNHNVMYWYQQKSSQAPKLLFHYYDKDFNNEADTPDNFQSRRPNTSFCFLDIRSPGLGDTAMYLCATSRDQVWAGELFFGEGSRLTVL.

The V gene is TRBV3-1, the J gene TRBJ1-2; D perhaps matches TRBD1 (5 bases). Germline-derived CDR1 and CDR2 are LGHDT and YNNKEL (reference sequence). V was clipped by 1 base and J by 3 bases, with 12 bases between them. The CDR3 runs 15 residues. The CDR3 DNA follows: TGTGCCAGCAGCCAAGGAGTCCTCAGGGACTATGGCTACACCTTC. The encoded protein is CASSQGVLRDYGYTF.

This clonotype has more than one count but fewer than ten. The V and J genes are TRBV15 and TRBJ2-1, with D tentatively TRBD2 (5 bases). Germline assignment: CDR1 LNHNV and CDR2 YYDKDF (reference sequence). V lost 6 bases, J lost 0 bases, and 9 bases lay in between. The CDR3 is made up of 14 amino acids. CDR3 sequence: CATRTGSSYNEQFF. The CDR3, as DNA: TGTGCCACCAGAACGGGGAGCTCCTACAATGAGCAGTTCTTC.

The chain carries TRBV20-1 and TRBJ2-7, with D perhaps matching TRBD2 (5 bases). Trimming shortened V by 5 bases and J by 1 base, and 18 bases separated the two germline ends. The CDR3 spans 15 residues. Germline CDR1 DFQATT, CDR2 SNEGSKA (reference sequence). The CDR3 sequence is CSAPSWAGPSYEQYF. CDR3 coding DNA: TGCAGTGCTCCTTCATGGGCGGGCCCTTCCTACGAGCAGTACTTC.

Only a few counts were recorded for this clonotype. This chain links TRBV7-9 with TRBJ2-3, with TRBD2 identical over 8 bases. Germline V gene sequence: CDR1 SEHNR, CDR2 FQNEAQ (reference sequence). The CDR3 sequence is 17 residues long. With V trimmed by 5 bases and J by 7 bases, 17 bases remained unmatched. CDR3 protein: CASSPDLKREIRNTQYF. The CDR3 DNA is TGTGCCAGCAGCCCCGACTTAAAGCGGGAGATACGAAATACGCAGTATTTT.

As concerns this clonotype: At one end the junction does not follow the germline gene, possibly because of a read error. The chain's CDR3 is CSVEETETYELYF. The CDR3 nucleotides are TGCAGCGTTGAAGAAACGGAAACCTACGAGCTGTACTTC. V and J are TRBV29-1 and TRBJ2-7; D call uncertain. Germline CDR1 SQVTM, CDR2 ANQGSEA. The CDR3 spans 13 residues.

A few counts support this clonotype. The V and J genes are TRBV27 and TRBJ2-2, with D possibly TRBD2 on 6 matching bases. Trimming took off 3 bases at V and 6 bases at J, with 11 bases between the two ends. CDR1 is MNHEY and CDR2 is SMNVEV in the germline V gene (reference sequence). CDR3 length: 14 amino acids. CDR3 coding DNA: TGTGCCAGCAGTTTGGGGGGTTACGCCGGGGAGCTGTTTTTT. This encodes CASSLGGYAGELFF.

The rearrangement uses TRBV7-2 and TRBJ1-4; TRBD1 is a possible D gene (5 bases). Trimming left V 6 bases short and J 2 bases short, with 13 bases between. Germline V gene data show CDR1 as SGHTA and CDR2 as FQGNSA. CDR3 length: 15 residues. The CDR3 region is CASSLARGTNEKLFF. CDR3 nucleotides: TGTGCCAGCAGTCTCGCTCGGGGGACTAATGAAAAACTGTTTTTT.

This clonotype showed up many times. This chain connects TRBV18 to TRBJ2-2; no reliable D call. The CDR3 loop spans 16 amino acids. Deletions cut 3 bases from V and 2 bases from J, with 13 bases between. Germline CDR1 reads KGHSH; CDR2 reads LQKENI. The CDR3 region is CASSPFSIRNTGELFF. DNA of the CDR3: TGTGCCAGCTCACCTTTTTCGATTCGAAACACCGGGGAGCTGTTTTTT. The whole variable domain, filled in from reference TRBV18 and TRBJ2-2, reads NAGVMQNPRHLVRRRGQEARLRCSPMKGHSHVYWYRQLPEEGLKFMVYLQKENIIDESGMPKERFSAEFPKEGPSILRIQQVVRGDSAAYFCASSPFSIRNTGELFFGEGSRLTVL.

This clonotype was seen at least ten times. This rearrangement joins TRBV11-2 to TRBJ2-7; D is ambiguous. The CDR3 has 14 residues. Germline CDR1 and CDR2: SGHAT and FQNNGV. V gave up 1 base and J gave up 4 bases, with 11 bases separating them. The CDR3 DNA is TGTGCCAGCAGCTTAGGCGCAACCCGATACGAGCAGTACTTC. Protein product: CASSLGATRYEQYF.

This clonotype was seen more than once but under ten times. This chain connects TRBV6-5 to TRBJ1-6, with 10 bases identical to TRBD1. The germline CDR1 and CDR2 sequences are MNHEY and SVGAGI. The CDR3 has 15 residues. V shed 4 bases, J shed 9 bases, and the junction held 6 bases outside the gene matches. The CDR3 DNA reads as TGTGCCAGCAGTTGGGGACAGGGGAATGGTTCACCCCTCCACTTT. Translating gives CASSWGQGNGSPLHF.

The CDR3: CASSVDRGTGELFF. The CDR3 bases are TGTGCCAGCAGCGTCGACAGGGGCACCGGGGAGCTGTTTTTT. The chain recombines TRBV7-3 with TRBJ2-2, with 8 bases that match TRBD1. Germline V lookup: CDR1 SGHTA, CDR2 FQGTGA. With V trimmed by 5 bases and J by 4 bases, 3 bases remained unmatched. The CDR3 totals 14 residues.

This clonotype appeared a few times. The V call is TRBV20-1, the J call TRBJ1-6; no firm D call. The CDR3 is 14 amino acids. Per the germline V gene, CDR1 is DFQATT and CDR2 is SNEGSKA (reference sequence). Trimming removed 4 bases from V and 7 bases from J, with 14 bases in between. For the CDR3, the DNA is TGCAGTGCTACAGGAGATACGACGAATTCACCCCTCCACTTT. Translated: CSATGDTTNSPLHF.

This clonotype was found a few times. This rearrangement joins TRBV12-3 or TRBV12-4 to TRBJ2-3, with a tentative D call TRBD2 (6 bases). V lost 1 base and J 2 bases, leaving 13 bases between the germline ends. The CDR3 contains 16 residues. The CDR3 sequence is CASSLVGVAVTDTQYF. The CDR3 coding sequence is TGTGCCAGCAGTTTAGTCGGAGTAGCGGTCACAGATACGCAGTATTTT.

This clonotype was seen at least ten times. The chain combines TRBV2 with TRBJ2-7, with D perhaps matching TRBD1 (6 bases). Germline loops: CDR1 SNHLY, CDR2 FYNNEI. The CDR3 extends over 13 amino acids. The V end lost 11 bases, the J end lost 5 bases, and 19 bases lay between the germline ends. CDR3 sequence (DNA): TGTGCCGGACGTCAGACAGGCCCCCACGAGCAGTACTTC. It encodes CAGRQTGPHEQYF. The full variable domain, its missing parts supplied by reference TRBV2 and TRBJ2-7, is EPEVTQTPSHQVTQMGQEVILRCVPISNHLYFYWYRQILGQKVEFLVSFYNNEISEKSEIFDDQFSVERPDGSNFTLKIRSTKLEDSAMYFCAGRQTGPHEQYFGPGTRLTVT.

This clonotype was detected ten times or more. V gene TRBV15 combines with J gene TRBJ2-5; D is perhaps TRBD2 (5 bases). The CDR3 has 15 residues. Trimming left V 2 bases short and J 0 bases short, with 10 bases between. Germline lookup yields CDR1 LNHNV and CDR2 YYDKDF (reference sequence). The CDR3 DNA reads TGTGCCACCAGCAGACGGGGTCGCTACCAAGAGACCCAGTACTTC. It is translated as CATSRRGRYQETQYF. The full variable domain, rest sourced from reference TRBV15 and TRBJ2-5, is DAMVIQNPRYQVTQFGKPVTLSCSQTLNHNVMYWYQQKSSQAPKLLFHYYDKDFNNEADTPDNFQSRRPNTSFCFLDIRSPGLGDTAMYLCATSRRGRYQETQYFGPGTRLLVL.

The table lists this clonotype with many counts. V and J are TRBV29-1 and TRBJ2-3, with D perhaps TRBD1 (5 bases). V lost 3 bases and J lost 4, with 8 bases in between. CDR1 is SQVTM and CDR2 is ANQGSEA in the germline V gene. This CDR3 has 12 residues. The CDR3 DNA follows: TGCAGCGTTGACCAAGGGGCAGATACGCAGTATTTT. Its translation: CSVDQGADTQYF.

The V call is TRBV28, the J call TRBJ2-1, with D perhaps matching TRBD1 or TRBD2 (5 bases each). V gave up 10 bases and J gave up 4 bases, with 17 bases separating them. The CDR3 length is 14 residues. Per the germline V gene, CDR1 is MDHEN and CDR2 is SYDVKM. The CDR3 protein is CATLGGGGYNEQFF. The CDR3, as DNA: TGTGCCACCTTGGGTGGGGGTGGGTACAATGAGCAGTTCTTC.

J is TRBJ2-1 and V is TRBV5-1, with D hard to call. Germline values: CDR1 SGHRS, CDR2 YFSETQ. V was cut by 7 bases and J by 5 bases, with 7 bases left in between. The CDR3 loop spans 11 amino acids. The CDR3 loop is CASGVHNEQFF. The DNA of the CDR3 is TGCGCCAGCGGGGTGCACAATGAGCAGTTCTTC.

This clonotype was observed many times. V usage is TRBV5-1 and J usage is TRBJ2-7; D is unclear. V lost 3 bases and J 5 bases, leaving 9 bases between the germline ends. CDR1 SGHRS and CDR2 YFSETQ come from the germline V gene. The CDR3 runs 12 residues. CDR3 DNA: TGCGCCAGCAGCTACGATAGGAACGAGCAGTACTTC. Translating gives CASSYDRNEQYF. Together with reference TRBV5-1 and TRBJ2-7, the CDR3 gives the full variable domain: KAGVTQTPRYLIKTRGQQVTLSCSPISGHRSVSWYQQTPGQGLQFLFEYFSETQRNKGNFPGRFSGRQFSNSRSEMNVSTLELGDSALYLCASSYDRNEQYFGPGTRLTVT.

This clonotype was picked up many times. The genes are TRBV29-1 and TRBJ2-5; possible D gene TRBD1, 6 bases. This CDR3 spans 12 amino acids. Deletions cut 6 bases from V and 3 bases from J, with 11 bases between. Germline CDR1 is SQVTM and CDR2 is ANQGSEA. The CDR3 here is CSVPGTKETQYF. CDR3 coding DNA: TGCAGCGTACCCGGGACAAAAGAGACCCAGTACTTC.